This T cell receptor (beta chain) is from a study of shared clonotypes between healthy human individuals. Study findings and constraints: Across four donors, naive CD4 shared 4.5% to 6%, naive CD8 around 3.5%, memory CD4 roughly 2.4%, memory CD8 0.4% to 0.5%.

As regards this clone: The antigen remains unidentified.

Here immunoSEQ multiplex PCR was the method, and the copy in TCRdb shows in-frame clones only, minus some. This sample has under 2,000,000 clones, with over 85% found just once. This CDR3 region has 15 residues. From germline, CDR1 is LGHNA and CDR2 YSLEER. Trimming at V came to 5 bases and at J to 2 bases, leaving 3 bases not matched to a gene. Naive CD8 cells lacked CD45RO and underwent positive selection for CCR7, leaving out terminally differentiated effector memory CD45RA+ cells. V is TRBV4-3 and J is TRBJ2-5; 12 bases map to TRBD2. The TCR comes from a man aged 18 to 35 in good health. Source material: naive CD8+ T cells sorted from blood. CDR3 coding DNA: TGCGCCAGCAGCGGAGGACTAGCGGGGCAAGAGACCCAGTACTTC. As protein: CASSGGLAGQETQYF.